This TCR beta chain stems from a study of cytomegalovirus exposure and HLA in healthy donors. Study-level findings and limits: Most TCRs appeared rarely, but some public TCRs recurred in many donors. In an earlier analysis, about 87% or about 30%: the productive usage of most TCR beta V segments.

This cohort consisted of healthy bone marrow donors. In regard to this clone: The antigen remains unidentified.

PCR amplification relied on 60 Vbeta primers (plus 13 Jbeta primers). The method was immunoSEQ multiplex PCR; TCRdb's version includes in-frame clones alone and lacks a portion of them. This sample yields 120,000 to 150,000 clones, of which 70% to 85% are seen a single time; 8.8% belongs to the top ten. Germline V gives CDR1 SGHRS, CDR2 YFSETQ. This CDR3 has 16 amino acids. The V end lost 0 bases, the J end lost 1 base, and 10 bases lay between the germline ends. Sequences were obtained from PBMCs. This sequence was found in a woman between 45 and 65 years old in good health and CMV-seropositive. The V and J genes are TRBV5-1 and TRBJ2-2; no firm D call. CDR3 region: CASSLEVGLNTGELFF. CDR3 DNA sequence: TGCGCCAGCAGCTTGGAGGTTGGGCTGAACACCGGGGAGCTGTTTTTT.